These 22 T cell receptor beta chains share one sample of origin, sequenced in a study of Ad26.COV2.S vaccination and SARS-CoV-2 variants. Regarding treatment: about 20 received Ad26.COV2.S at low or high dose, single or two shots; several received placebo; per-sample allocation not given. Following the first vaccine or placebo injection, samples were taken on day 63. Data came from immunoSEQ multiplex PCR; TCRdb stores just in-frame clones and leaves some out. The data hold roughly 380,000 clones, with around 87% observed a single time. The sequencing here drew on peripheral blood, taken in a trial of Ad26.COV2.S vaccine versus placebo. The receptors here all came from a person aged 18-60 years who received the Ad26.COV2.S COVID-19 vaccine or a placebo.

The chain recombines TRBV19 with TRBJ2-5; 8 bases align to TRBD2. The V gene's germline CDR1 is LNHDA and CDR2 SQIVND (reference sequence). This CDR3 comprises 17 residues. V lost 5 bases and J lost 3; bases outside the gene matches: 14. This chain's CDR3 is CASSGFHAGTSKETQYF. For the CDR3, the DNA is TGTGCCAGTAGTGGATTTCACGCCGGGACTAGTAAAGAGACCCAGTACTTC.

The J gene is TRBJ1-5, the V gene TRBV4-3, with D unclear. There are 15 residues in the CDR3. The germline CDR1 and CDR2 sequences are LGHNA and YSLEER. V lost 0 bases and J lost 6, with 12 bases in between. This CDR3 is CASSQDRRPGQPQHF. For the CDR3, the DNA is TGCGCCAGCAGCCAAGATAGGCGTCCTGGTCAGCCCCAGCATTTT.

CDR3 residues: CASSYGPGPGANVLTF. The CDR3 nucleotides read TGTGCCAGCAGTTACGGGCCGGGCCCTGGGGCCAACGTCCTGACTTTC. V is TRBV6-5 and J is TRBJ2-6; D gene ambiguous. Trimming pared 2 bases from V and 2 bases from J, leaving 10 bases between. Germline V lookup: CDR1 MNHEY, CDR2 SVGAGI. The CDR3 is 16 residues long.

The chain employs TRBV4-1 and TRBJ1-5; D is unclear. The germline gives CDR1 MGHRA, CDR2 YSYEKL. CDR3 length: 13 residues. Trimming removed 1 base from V and 7 bases from J, with 8 bases in between. CDR3 sequence reads: CASSQGAWQPQHF. The CDR3 coding sequence is TGCGCCAGCAGCCAAGGAGCATGGCAGCCCCAGCATTTT.

This clone has just one count. The chain is built from TRBV5-4 and TRBJ2-1; 8 nucleotides align to TRBD2. The germline V gene encodes CDR1 SGHNT and CDR2 YYREEE (reference sequence). Trimming took 4 bases from V and 10 from J; bases not matched to a gene: 10. CDR3 length: 14 residues. The CDR3 DNA reads as TGTGCCAGCAGCCCCCTCGCCAGCGGGGGAGAGCAGTTCTTC. This encodes CASSPLASGGEQFF.

The CDR3 protein is CSVEVWSRGRNTIYF. Here the CDR3 DNA reads TGCAGCGTTGAAGTGTGGTCACGAGGAAGAAACACCATATATTTT. This rearrangement joins TRBV29-1 to TRBJ1-3; D gene ambiguous. CDR1 and CDR2 (germline): SQVTM, ANQGSEA. The CDR3 has 15 amino acids. Trimming cost V 1 base and J 5 bases, with 15 bases left between them.

This clone was seen once. The rearrangement joins TRBV3-1 (or the pseudogene TRBV3-2) to TRBJ2-1; weak D call: TRBD2 (6 bases). The V end was cut by 2 bases, the J end by 7 bases, with 15 bases between. Germline V CDR1 and CDR2: LGHDT, YNNKEL (reference sequence). The CDR3 has 15 residues. CDR3 coding DNA: TGTGCCAGCAGCCAAATGGGGGGAGAGTGGAATGAGCAGTTCTTC. Amino acid sequence: CASSQMGGEWNEQFF.

This chain connects TRBV4-1 to TRBJ2-5; 9 bases line up with TRBD1. From germline, CDR1 is MGHRA and CDR2 YSYEKL. The CDR3 has 13 residues. Losses at the gene ends were 4 bases for V and 4 bases for J; bases not matched to a gene: 1. CDR3 in amino acids: CASSPQGAETQYF. The CDR3 coding sequence is TGCGCCAGCAGCCCACAGGGGGCAGAGACCCAGTACTTC.

The chain employs TRBV11-2 and TRBJ2-2; D is possibly TRBD2 (5 bases). This CDR3 region has 18 residues. V lost 4 bases and J 6 bases, leaving 24 bases between the germline ends. Per the germline V gene, CDR1 is SGHAT and CDR2 is FQNNGV. CDR3 loop: CASSSQSRLRALPGELFF. The CDR3 nucleotides are TGTGCCAGCAGCTCCCAATCCCGATTGAGGGCGTTGCCCGGGGAGCTGTTTTTT.

The V call is TRBV7-2, the J call TRBJ2-2; 8 positions agree with TRBD2. Unmatched junction bases numbered 7, after V lost 0 bases and J lost 7 bases. The V gene's germline CDR1 is SGHTA and CDR2 FQGNSA. The CDR3 is made up of 16 amino acids. CDR3 amino acids: CASSLALRLAGGELFF. The CDR3, as DNA: TGTGCCAGCAGCTTAGCGTTACGCCTAGCGGGCGGGGAGCTGTTTTTT. Complete variable domain (other parts from reference TRBV7-2 and TRBJ2-2): GAGVSQSPSNKVTEKGKDVELRCDPISGHTALYWYRQSLGQGLEFLIYFQGNSAPDKSGLPSDRFSAERTGGSVSTLTIQRTQQEDSAVYLCASSLALRLAGGELFFGEGSRLTVL.

The gene calls are TRBV6-2 or TRBV6-3 and TRBJ2-3; D is undetermined. Trimming removed 0 bases at V and 7 bases at J, with 11 bases between. The CDR3 runs to 14 residues. Germline-derived CDR1 and CDR2 are MNHEY and SVGEGT. The DNA of the CDR3 is TGTGCCAGCAGTTACTCTCTGGTATTAAATACGCAGTATTTT. The encoded protein is CASSYSLVLNTQYF.

The V gene is TRBV6-2 or TRBV6-3, the J gene TRBJ2-4, with 8 bases aligning to TRBD2. Germline V CDR1 and CDR2: MNHEY, SVGEGT. V was clipped by 2 bases and J by 8 bases; unmatched bases: 11. This CDR3 region has 16 residues. The CDR3 nucleotides read TGTGCCAGCAGTTACAGCGGGGGCCGAGGTCAGGACATTCAGTACTTC. Protein product: CASSYSGGRGQDIQYF.

In its sample, this clone was seen a few times. The chain has TRBV5-6 and TRBJ1-1; possible D gene TRBD1, 5 bases. V was shortened by 0 bases and J by 5 bases, with 11 bases between the two germline ends. Germline loops: CDR1 SGHDT, CDR2 YYEEEE. This CDR3 contains 14 residues. The CDR3 region has the DNA TGTGCCAGCAGCTTGGGTGGCAGGGCGACTGAAGCTTTCTTT. It yields the protein CASSLGGRATEAFF.

J is TRBJ1-4 and V is TRBV5-3; D is perhaps TRBD1 (5 bases). TRBV5-3 belongs to the ORF category, with a function that is uncertain. V lost 1 base, J lost 8 bases, and 27 bases lay in between. The CDR3 has 19 residues. The CDR3 is CARSLKNATPETAMEKLFF. The CDR3 nucleotides are TGTGCCAGAAGCTTGAAAAATGCGACCCCCGAGACAGCCATGGAAAAACTGTTTTTT.

The J gene is TRBJ2-4, the V gene TRBV6-5; TRBD1 matches 7 bases. V lost 6 bases, J lost 3 bases, and 5 bases stayed unmatched. Germline CDR1 MNHEY, CDR2 SVGAGI. The CDR3 has 14 residues. This CDR3 is CASRDRRFKNIQYF. DNA for the CDR3: TGTGCCAGCAGGGACAGGCGGTTCAAAAACATTCAGTACTTC.

This chain links TRBV6-2 or TRBV6-3 with TRBJ1-1; D is uncertain. V lost 3 bases and J lost 9, with 17 bases in between. The CDR3 has 14 amino acids. Germline V gives CDR1 MNHEY, CDR2 SVGEGT. DNA for the CDR3: TGTGCCAGCAGTTATGAAACAGAAATCCTTCAAGCTTTCTTT. Translation gives CASSYETEILQAFF.

This chain connects TRBV6-4 to TRBJ1-6; D is unresolved. CDR3 length: 15 amino acids. Per the germline V gene, CDR1 is MRHNA and CDR2 is SNTAGT. Trimming took 4 bases from V and 8 from J, leaving 15 bases between them. The CDR3 sequence: CASSAVGNGDSPLHF. In DNA form, the CDR3 reads TGTGCCAGCAGTGCGGTAGGGAATGGGGATTCACCCCTCCACTTT.

The V and J genes are TRBV29-1 and TRBJ2-6; no firm D call. CDR1 is SQVTM, CDR2 ANQGSEA, per germline. V dropped 6 bases and J dropped 0 bases, with 3 bases sitting between them. CDR3 length: 12 amino acids. CDR3 nucleotide sequence: TGCAGCGTGATCTCTGGGGCCAACGTCCTGACTTTC. Its protein product is CSVISGANVLTF.

The genes are TRBV7-9 and TRBJ1-1; perhaps TRBD1 as D (6 bases). With 5 bases removed from V and 4 bases from J, the gap between germline ends came to 14 bases. The CDR3 has 14 residues. The germline V gene has CDR1 SEHNR and CDR2 FQNEAQ (reference sequence). This CDR3 reads CASSNTGSSTEAFF. CDR3 bases: TGTGCCAGCAGCAATACAGGGTCGAGCACTGAAGCTTTCTTT.

Details on this clone: This sample includes further DNA sequences coding for the same CDR3. The chain links TRBV13 to TRBJ1-2; D perhaps matches TRBD1 (6 bases). The CDR3 has 14 residues. V dropped 0 bases and J dropped 4 bases, with 9 bases sitting between them. Germline V lookup: CDR1 PRHDT, CDR2 FYEKMQ (reference sequence). CDR3 residues: CASSLGQGGYGYTF. In DNA, the CDR3 is TGTGCCAGCAGCTTAGGACAGGGAGGCTATGGCTACACCTTC.

The CDR3 is CASSSLGGCGKNIQYF. The DNA for the CDR3 is TGTGCCAGCAGCTCTCTGGGGGGCTGCGGCAAAAACATTCAGTACTTC. The gene calls are TRBV5-5 and TRBJ2-4; D possibly uses TRBD1 or TRBD2 (6 bases each). The CDR3 is 16 residues long. From germline, CDR1 is SGHKS and CDR2 YYEKEE (reference sequence). V shed 3 bases and J shed 3 bases, with 16 bases lying between them.

The chain has TRBV30 and TRBJ1-1; the D is unclear. CDR1 GTSNPN and CDR2 SVGIG come from the germline V gene (reference sequence). V was trimmed by 2 bases and J by 1 base, leaving 8 bases between them. There are 13 residues in the CDR3. The CDR3 loop is CAWSPTANTEAFF. As DNA, the CDR3 is TGTGCCTGGAGTCCGACGGCGAACACTGAAGCTTTCTTT.